This T cell receptor (beta chain) appears in the sequencing data of a study of T cells expressing NK-cell markers (dated by TCRdb to 2018 to 2021). Describing the broader study: In sorted CD3+CD56+NKG2C+, CD3+CD56+NKG2C- and CD3+CD56-NKG2C+ T-cell subsets from several donors, TCR beta-chain repertoires were profiled. Seven of the eight sequenced donors were HCMV-seropositive and one was HCMV-seronegative. All eight donors whose samples were sequenced were randomly selected healthy volunteers, three of them men and five women. The libraries were sequenced on Illumina HiSeq 2000/2500, MiSeq or NextSeq, producing 2 x 150 bp reads. Beyond this particular receptor, the publication reports: Whether the expanded NKG2C-expressing T cell clones were specific for HCMV antigens remained unclear. In over five donors, the dominant CD3+CD56+NKG2C+ clonotypes were found to rank among the top 10 CD8+ clonotypes and to make up 1.0-7.0% of CD8+ T cells. Those dominant clonotypes were again the most abundant among CD3+CD56-NKG2C+ cells in a few donors, at about 25-60.1%.

The sample was run on an Illumina HiSeq 2000. 5'RACE template switching, by which a universal primer site and unique molecular identifiers were added, was used to make TCR beta cDNA libraries. cDNA synthesis was primed from the TCR beta constant segment, followed by two successive PCR amplification steps. In the authors' own workflow: MIGEC was used to demultiplex reads and group the reads by UMI, and MiTCR was used to assemble and quantify clonotypes. To exclude erroneous sequences, only TCR cDNA sequences supported by at least two reads were retained. The tcR package was used for downstream repertoire analysis, and clonotypes were matched across fractions by CDR3 nucleotide sequence plus V segment. VDJmatch was used to annotate antigen specificity against VDJdb, with one amino acid substitution in CDR3 allowed. Reprocessed by TCRdb, the reads give a single entry per CDR3 protein sequence, without DNA. The V and J calls here are based on TCRdb, not the publication. This sample's table carries 350,000 to 450,000 distinct CDR3 sequences. Around 5% of the sample rests with the top ten.

The CDR3 sequence holds 16 residues, the cysteine and phenylalanine included. This entry has no DNA. Looking up the germline V gene yields CDR1 SGHTA and CDR2 FQGNSA. Comments on this clonotype: The target of this receptor is not known.

To determine HCMV serostatus, a commercial ELISA kit was used to detect HCMV-specific IgG in serum. Ficoll density gradient centrifugation was used to isolate peripheral blood mononuclear cells from blood. The chain links TRBV7-2 with TRBJ2-5; TCRdb gives TRBD1 as the D gene, but with no DNA this cannot be confirmed. The sequenced sample consisted of blood T cells: a sorted CD56 or NKG2C T cell subset, CD4+ or CD8+ T cells, or bulk PBMC T cells (not recorded which). This receptor was identified in a man aged 18-70 years in good health. CDR3 reads: CASSSGSPRGQGTQYF.